Following are 18 T cell receptor beta chains from one sample sequenced in a study of identical twins. One entry per CDR3 protein, called by TCRdb with MiXCR from the 5' RACE reads. The data show approximately 190,000 distinct CDR3 sequences, with 15% seen just once and over 35% held by the top ten. This same sample was also taken into another study, of T cells expressing NK-cell markers.

Sample: CD8+ T cells sorted from blood. The receptor source for this set is a woman younger than 35 in good health.

This clonotype was recorded a few times. This CDR3 is CASSAGPYNEQFF. The CDR3 nucleotides read TGTGCCAGCTCTGCGGGACCCTACAATGAGCAGTTCTTC. V is TRBV12-3 or TRBV12-4 and J is TRBJ2-1; TRBD2 is a possible D gene (6 bases). V gave up 8 bases and J gave up 2 bases, with 10 bases separating them. This CDR3 contains 13 residues.

The chain links TRBV2 to TRBJ2-3, with a tentative D call TRBD1 (6 bases). CDR3 length: 13 amino acids. Germline CDR1 is SNHLY and CDR2 is FYNNEI. V shed 8 bases and J shed 1 base, with 10 bases lying between them. For the CDR3, the DNA is TGTGCCAGCCGGGACATTGGCACAGATACGCAGTATTTT. Its protein product is CASRDIGTDTQYF. The variable domain in full, completed from reference TRBV2 and TRBJ2-3, reads EPEVTQTPSHQVTQMGQEVILRCVPISNHLYFYWYRQILGQKVEFLVSFYNNEISEKSEIFDDQFSVERPDGSNFTLKIRSTKLEDSAMYFCASRDIGTDTQYFGPGTRLTVL.

This clonotype showed up just a few times. The V call is TRBV5-6, the J call TRBJ2-7, with D hard to call. There are 14 residues in the CDR3. Germline loops: CDR1 SGHDT, CDR2 YYEEEE. V shed 2 bases and J shed 2 bases, with 11 bases lying between them. The CDR3 protein is CASSFPGSAYEQYF. The CDR3, as DNA: TGTGCCAGCAGCTTTCCCGGCAGCGCCTACGAGCAGTACTTC.

The rearrangement links TRBV7-6 to TRBJ2-2; no clear D. Trimming removed 3 bases from V and 7 bases from J, with 6 bases in between. There are 12 residues in the CDR3. Looked up from germline, CDR1 is SGHVS and CDR2 is FNYEAQ. The DNA for the CDR3 is TGTGCCAGCAGCTTTACAATCGGGGAGCTGTTTTTT. Translated: CASSFTIGELFF.

The table lists this clonotype with a few counts. V and J are TRBV4-1 and TRBJ2-5, with D unresolved. Germline assignment: CDR1 MGHRA and CDR2 YSYEKL. Between the trimmed V and J ends, which lost 2 bases and 1 base, there was a span of 11 bases. CDR3 length: 15 amino acids. CDR3 sequence reads: CASSQRSNSQETQYF. The CDR3 nucleotides read TGCGCCAGCAGCCAAAGATCGAATAGCCAAGAGACCCAGTACTTC.

This clonotype occurred a few times. The rearrangement uses TRBV12-3 or TRBV12-4 and TRBJ2-1; TRBD1 matches at 7 bases. With V trimmed by 5 bases and J by 4 bases, 8 bases remained unmatched. This CDR3 is built from 15 residues. CDR3 bases: TGTGCCAGCAGTAAGACAGGGTTATTGTACAATGAGCAGTTCTTC. It is translated as CASSKTGLLYNEQFF.

The table lists this clonotype with a few counts. The V call is TRBV5-5, the J call TRBJ2-7; D is unresolved. V was cut by 0 bases and J by 6 bases, with 7 bases left in between. Germline V gene sequence: CDR1 SGHKS, CDR2 YYEKEE (reference sequence). The CDR3 runs to 12 residues. The CDR3 DNA is TGTGCCAGCAGCTTGGGAAGCACCGAGCAGTACTTC. Translation: CASSLGSTEQYF.

This clonotype appeared many times. J is TRBJ2-2 and V is TRBV12-3 or TRBV12-4, with 7 bases identical to TRBD2. Germline trimming cut 3 bases from V and 13 bases from J; bases unmatched to any gene: 8. CDR3 length equals 13 residues. The DNA of the CDR3 is TGTGCCAGCAGTTTGGCGGGAGAGGAAAGGCTGTTTTTT. Translating gives CASSLAGEERLFF.

The chain is built from TRBV2 and TRBJ2-1, with a possible D match to TRBD2 (6 bases). This CDR3 contains 18 residues. Germline V gene data show CDR1 as SNHLY and CDR2 as FYNNEI. Trimming removed 4 bases from V and 7 bases from J, with 26 bases in between. CDR3 region: CASSGRRVGEAPWNEQFF. Here the CDR3 DNA reads TGTGCCAGCAGTGGCAGGAGGGTGGGGGAGGCCCCCTGGAATGAGCAGTTCTTC.

This clonotype was counted only a few times. The rearrangement joins TRBV27 to TRBJ2-1; 9 nucleotides match TRBD2. With V trimmed by 0 bases and J by 10 bases, 1 base remained unmatched. CDR1 MNHEY and CDR2 SMNVEV come from the germline V gene (reference sequence). The CDR3 has 13 residues. DNA for the CDR3: TGTGCCAGCAGTTTATCGGCGGGAGGGGAGCAGTTCTTC. Its translation: CASSLSAGGEQFF.

The genes are TRBV29-1 and TRBJ2-2, with a weak D call TRBD1 (6 bases). Trimming stripped 5 bases from V and 8 bases from J, with 15 bases between. This CDR3 is 13 amino acids long. Germline V lookup: CDR1 SQVTM, CDR2 ANQGSEA. The DNA of the CDR3 is TGCAGCGTTAAACTTACAGGGTTTGGGGAGCTGTTTTTT. Translation: CSVKLTGFGELFF.

The V gene is TRBV10-2, the J gene TRBJ2-3; D not certain. Germline CDR1 and CDR2: WSHSY and SAAADI. The V end lost 10 bases, the J end lost 4 bases, and 12 bases lay between the germline ends. The CDR3 covers 12 residues. The CDR3 DNA reads as TGCGCCACGGGTAATAGGGCAGATACGCAGTATTTT. Translating gives CATGNRADTQYF.

The chain employs TRBV4-3 and TRBJ2-7; D could derive from TRBD1 or TRBD2 (5 bases each). The CDR3 extends over 16 amino acids. Trimming pared 0 bases from V and 8 bases from J, leaving 20 bases between. Germline loops: CDR1 LGHNA, CDR2 YSLEER. The CDR3 region has the DNA TGCGCCAGCAGCCAAGATGGTCCAGCCCCCAGGGACCAGCAGTACTTC. Protein sequence: CASSQDGPAPRDQQYF.

This clonotype turned up a few times. CDR3 sequence: CASSLVAGGSNEQFF. CDR3 sequence (DNA): TGTGCCAGCAGCTTAGTAGCGGGAGGCAGCAATGAGCAGTTCTTC. The rearrangement uses TRBV7-9 and TRBJ2-1, with 10 bases matching TRBD2. The length of the CDR3 is 15 residues. The germline V gene encodes CDR1 SEHNR and CDR2 FQNEAQ (reference sequence). V trimming: 1 base; J trimming: 6 bases; junction bases outside the gene matches: 3.

This clonotype was detected only a few times. At one boundary the junction diverges from the germline segment, which might be a read error. The chain couples TRBV7-7 to TRBJ2-7; 7 bases map to TRBD1. This CDR3 has 15 residues. Germline loops: CDR1 SSHAT, CDR2 FNYEAQ (reference sequence). The CDR3 region is CASSAGTASSYEQYF. As DNA, the CDR3 is TGTGCTAGCAGTGCCGGGACAGCCAGCTCCTACGAGCAGTACTTC.

This chain links TRBV11-2 with TRBJ2-1, with 15 bases aligning to TRBD2. CDR1 and CDR2 from the germline V gene are SGHAT and FQNNGV. V trimming: 4 bases; J trimming: 3 bases; junction bases outside the gene matches: 10. This CDR3 comprises 19 residues. The CDR3 nucleotides are TGTGCCAGCAGCTCAGATCCGGGACTAGCGGGGGGACGCTACAATGAGCAGTTCTTC. Protein product: CASSSDPGLAGGRYNEQFF.

The rearrangement uses TRBV9 and TRBJ2-5, with D unclear. Deletions cut 4 bases from V and 4 bases from J, with 23 bases between. This CDR3 has 17 residues. The V gene's germline CDR1 is SGDLS and CDR2 YYNGEE. The CDR3 coding sequence is TGTGCCAGCAGCCCGAGTAGAAGCGCCCTAGGAAGAGAGACCCAGTACTTC. It yields the protein CASSPSRSALGRETQYF.

This clonotype was seen a handful of times. The V call is TRBV18, the J call TRBJ2-1, with D perhaps TRBD2 (5 bases). Germline CDR1 is KGHSH and CDR2 is LQKENI. The CDR3 totals 15 residues. V dropped 3 bases and J dropped 5 bases, with 14 bases sitting between them. The CDR3 sequence: CASSPRELWDNEQFF. The CDR3 DNA follows: TGTGCCAGCTCACCCCGGGAACTTTGGGACAATGAGCAGTTCTTC.